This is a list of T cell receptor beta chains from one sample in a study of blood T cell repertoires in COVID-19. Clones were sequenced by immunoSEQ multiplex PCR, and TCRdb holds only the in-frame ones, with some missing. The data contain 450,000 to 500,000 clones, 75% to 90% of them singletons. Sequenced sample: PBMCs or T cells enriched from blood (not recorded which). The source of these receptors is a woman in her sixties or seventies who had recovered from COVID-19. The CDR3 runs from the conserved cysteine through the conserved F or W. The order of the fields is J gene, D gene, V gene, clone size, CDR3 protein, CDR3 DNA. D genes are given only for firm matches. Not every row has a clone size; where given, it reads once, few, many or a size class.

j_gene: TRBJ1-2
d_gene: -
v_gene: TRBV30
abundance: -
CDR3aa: CAWSVSPYGYTF
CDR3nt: TGTGCCTGGAGTGTATCCCCGTATGGCTACACCTTC

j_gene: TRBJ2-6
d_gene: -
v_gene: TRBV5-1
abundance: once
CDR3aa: CASSLGHPGANVLTF
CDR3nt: TGCGCCAGCAGCCTAGGCCACCCTGGGGCCAACGTCCTGACTTTC

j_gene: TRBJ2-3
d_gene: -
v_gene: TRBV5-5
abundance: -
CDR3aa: CASSSSRKGGGTAATDTQYF
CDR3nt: TGTGCCAGCAGCTCGTCCCGGAAGGGAGGGGGGACGGCCGCCACAGATACGCAGTATTTT

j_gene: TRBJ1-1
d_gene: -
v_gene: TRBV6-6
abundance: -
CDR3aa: CASSYFGESTEAFF
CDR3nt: TGTGCCAGCAGTTACTTCGGGGAGAGCACTGAAGCTTTCTTT

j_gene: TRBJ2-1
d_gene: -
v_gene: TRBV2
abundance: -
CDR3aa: CASREQLVSSYNEQFF
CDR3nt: TGTGCCAGCAGAGAACAATTGGTCAGCTCCTACAATGAGCAGTTCTTC

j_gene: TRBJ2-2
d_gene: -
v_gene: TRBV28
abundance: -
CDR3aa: CASSLPNTGELFF
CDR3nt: TGTGCCAGCAGCCTACCGAACACCGGGGAGCTGTTTTTT

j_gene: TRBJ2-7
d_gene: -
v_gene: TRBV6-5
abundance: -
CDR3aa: CASRDYEYEQYF
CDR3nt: TGTGCCAGCAGAGACTACGAATACGAGCAGTACTTC

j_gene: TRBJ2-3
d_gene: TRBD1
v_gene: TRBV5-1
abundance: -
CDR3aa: CASSPRQGPDTQYF
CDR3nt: TGCGCCAGCAGCCCCAGACAGGGGCCAGATACGCAGTATTTT

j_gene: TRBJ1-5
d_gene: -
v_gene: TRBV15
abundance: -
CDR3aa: CATSRFQGWNQPQHF
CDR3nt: TGTGCCACCAGCAGGTTTCAGGGGTGGAATCAGCCCCAGCATTTT

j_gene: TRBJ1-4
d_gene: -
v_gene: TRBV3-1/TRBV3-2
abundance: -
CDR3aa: CASSQVIRGTNEKLFF
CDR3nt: TGTGCCAGCAGCCAAGTTATCAGGGGCACTAATGAAAAACTGTTTTTT

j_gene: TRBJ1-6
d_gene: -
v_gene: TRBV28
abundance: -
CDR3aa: CASRDSNNSPLHF
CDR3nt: TGTGCCAGCAGGGACAGTAATAATTCACCCCTCCACTTT

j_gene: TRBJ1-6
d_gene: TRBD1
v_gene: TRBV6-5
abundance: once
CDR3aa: CASSIYRGKGSPLHF
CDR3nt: TGTGCCAGCAGCATCTACAGGGGGAAAGGTTCACCCCTCCACTTT